Listed here are 3 T cell receptor beta chains from one sample, sequenced in a study of blood T cells in healthy people across ages (dated by TCRdb to about 2015). The method was 5' RACE. The instrument was an Illumina HiSeq 2500. A second PCR of roughly 7 to 12 cycles was run with a J-beta primer mix and a sample-barcoded 5' primer. TCRdb applied fastp at Q25 and MiXCR to the public reads, then kept only in-frame beta chains. Rows with a matching CDR3 protein are joined into one entry that keeps the most common DNA and genes. A total of about 780,000 distinct CDR3 sequences appear in this sample, around a quarter of them only once. The top ten clonotypes cover 2.5% to 3.5% of the sample. These data were also reused for a study on T cells of mothers and their children.

Source material: blood. The receptors derive from a boy younger than 18 in good health.

This clonotype turned up a few times. V and J are TRBV18 and TRBJ2-4; a possible D gene is TRBD1 (6 bases). The CDR3 consists of 13 residues. CDR1 KGHSH and CDR2 LQKENI come from the germline V gene. V lost 6 bases to trimming and J lost 6 bases, with 12 bases between them. CDR3 in amino acids: CASSPKGGNIQYF. In DNA, the CDR3 is TGTGCCAGCTCTCCAAAAGGGGGAAACATTCAGTACTTC.

This clonotype was seen only a few times. This chain links TRBV28 with TRBJ2-4; maybe TRBD1 (6 bases). Germline V gene lookup returns CDR1 MDHEN and CDR2 SYDVKM. The CDR3 extends over 15 amino acids. V was pared by 5 bases and J by 1 base, with 12 bases between. This CDR3 reads CASSPTGNAKNIQYF. DNA of the CDR3: TGTGCCAGCAGTCCTACAGGGAACGCCAAAAACATTCAGTACTTC. The variable domain in full, with the rest retrieved from reference TRBV28 and TRBJ2-4, is DVKVTQSSRYLVKRTGEKVFLECVQDMDHENMFWYRQDPGLGLRLIYFSYDVKMKEKGDIPEGYSVSREKKERFSLILESASTNQTSMYLCASSPTGNAKNIQYFGAGTRLSVL.

This clonotype came up a few times. The rearrangement joins TRBV12-3 or TRBV12-4 to TRBJ2-1; 8 bases line up with TRBD2. CDR3 length: 17 residues. V gave up 6 bases and J gave up 7 bases; unmatched junction bases: 17. This CDR3 is CASSPLTAGGWENEQFF. The DNA of the CDR3 is TGTGCCAGCAGCCCCCTCACGGCGGGGGGCTGGGAGAATGAGCAGTTCTTC.